What follows describes a single T cell receptor beta chain. The entry originates in a study of blood T cell repertoires in COVID-19. Libraries were prepared by immunoSEQ multiplex PCR; TCRdb keeps only in-frame clonotypes and omits some of them. The data show approximately 170,000 clones, with more than 75% seen just once and over 3.5% held by the top ten. CDR3 length: 13 amino acids. The V gene end was trimmed by 8 bases and the J gene end by 10 bases; junction bases not matched to a gene: 9. Germline CDR1 SGHTA, CDR2 FQGNSA. Source material: peripheral blood. The sequence was obtained from a man aged 18 to 29 with active or convalescent COVID-19. V and J are TRBV7-2 and TRBJ2-3; 10 nucleotides line up with TRBD2. CDR3 sequence: CASRRPGLAAQYF. The CDR3, as DNA: TGTGCCAGCCGGAGACCAGGACTAGCGGCGCAGTATTTT.